Shown below are 30 T cell receptor beta chains from a single sample sequenced in a study of blood T cell repertoires in COVID-19. Generated by immunoSEQ multiplex PCR, the TCRdb table keeps only in-frame clones and is missing some. The profile shows under 250,000 clones, 83% of them singletons. What was sequenced was peripheral blood. The receptors were gathered from a human donor in a cohort sampled during active COVID-19.

This chain joins TRBV11-2 and TRBJ2-2; 7 bases are a match to TRBD2. CDR1 and CDR2 (germline): SGHAT, FQNNGV. CDR3 size: 14 residues. With V trimmed by 5 bases and J by 8 bases, 8 bases remained unmatched. The CDR3 region is CASSGQLAAGELFF. DNA of the CDR3: TGTGCCAGCAGCGGCCAGCTAGCGGCTGGGGAGCTGTTTTTT.

The rearrangement links TRBV10-1 to TRBJ1-1, with D possibly matching TRBD1 (6 bases). Trimming took 3 bases from V and 8 from J, leaving 16 bases between them. This CDR3 is built from 14 residues. The germline gives CDR1 WNHNN, CDR2 SYGVQD (reference sequence). The CDR3 loop reads CASSDTGGRLEAFF. The CDR3 DNA is TGCGCCAGCAGTGATACCGGGGGGCGCTTGGAAGCTTTCTTT.

This clone showed up just a few times. This chain connects TRBV19 to TRBJ2-5; weak D call: TRBD2 (5 bases). CDR1 is LNHDA, CDR2 SQIVND, per germline (reference sequence). Trimming cost V 5 bases and J 5 bases, with 18 bases left between them. CDR3 length: 15 amino acids. For the CDR3, the DNA is TGTGCCAGTAGTCTTGCGAACCTACGAGGGGAGACCCAGTACTTC. Amino acids: CASSLANLRGETQYF.

The rearrangement links TRBV19 to TRBJ2-3; no clear D. V lost 6 bases and J 6 bases, leaving 7 bases between the germline ends. This CDR3 is 11 amino acids long. Germline V lookup: CDR1 LNHDA, CDR2 SQIVND (reference sequence). The CDR3 sequence is CASRFADTQYF. CDR3 DNA: TGTGCCAGTAGGTTTGCGGATACGCAGTATTTT. Using reference TRBV19 and TRBJ2-3 for the parts outside the CDR3, the full variable domain is DGGITQSPKYLFRKEGQNVTLSCEQNLNHDAMYWYRQDPGQGLRLIYYSQIVNDFQKGDIAEGYSVSREKKESFPLTVTSAQKNPTAFYLCASRFADTQYFGPGTRLTVL.

V usage is TRBV10-1 and J usage is TRBJ1-1, with D possibly TRBD1 on 5 matching bases. This CDR3 has 12 amino acids. The germline gives CDR1 WNHNN, CDR2 SYGVQD (reference sequence). V was shortened by 6 bases and J by 5 bases, with 10 bases between the two germline ends. CDR3 protein: CASRGHGTEAFF. The CDR3 DNA is TGCGCCAGCAGGGGGCACGGGACTGAAGCTTTCTTT.

This rearrangement joins TRBV9 to TRBJ2-5; the D is unclear. Germline CDR1 reads SGDLS; CDR2 reads YYNGEE. The CDR3 contains 15 residues. V shed 1 base and J shed 5 bases, with 15 bases lying between them. Written as DNA, the CDR3 is TGTGCCAGCAGCGTATCTCCCCTCATGGAGGAGACCCAGTACTTC. It specifies CASSVSPLMEETQYF.

This chain uses TRBV5-1 with TRBJ2-3; the match to TRBD2 covers 7 bases. The V segment lost 5 bases and the J segment 2 bases; nucleotides outside the gene matches: 14. CDR1 is SGHRS, CDR2 YFSETQ, per germline. This CDR3 has 17 amino acids. CDR3 sequence (DNA): TGCGCCAGCAGTCCCGGGACTACCTCAACCTTCACAGATACGCAGTATTTT. Amino acid sequence: CASSPGTTSTFTDTQYF.

The chain is built from TRBV6-2 or TRBV6-3 and TRBJ2-1; TRBD2 matches 14 bases. V trimming: 5 bases; J trimming: 7 bases; junction bases outside the gene matches: 10. The CDR3 loop spans 17 amino acids. The germline CDR1 and CDR2 sequences are MNHEY and SVGEGT. The CDR3 is CASSTRLAGGLYNEQFF. The CDR3 region has the DNA TGTGCCAGCAGTACGAGACTAGCGGGGGGGTTATATAATGAGCAGTTCTTC.

This chain joins TRBV24-1 and TRBJ1-5; D perhaps matches TRBD1 (5 bases). The V end was cut by 4 bases, the J end by 6 bases, with 9 bases between. Germline CDR1 and CDR2: KGHDR and SFDVKD. This CDR3 has 13 amino acids. CDR3 DNA sequence: TGTGCCACCAGTGAAAGGGGCGGTCAGCCCCAGCATTTT. This translates into CATSERGGQPQHF.

The chain recombines TRBV6-5 with TRBJ2-5, with D perhaps matching TRBD2 (6 bases). The germline V gene encodes CDR1 MNHEY and CDR2 SVGAGI. CDR3 length: 15 residues. V was pared by 6 bases and J by 2 bases, with 16 bases between. The CDR3 reads CASSRPSAGQETQYF. For the CDR3, the DNA is TGTGCCAGCAGCCGCCCCTCCGCGGGGCAAGAGACCCAGTACTTC.

This chain connects TRBV7-2 to TRBJ2-5; TRBD2 aligns across 13 bases. The germline V gene has CDR1 SGHTA and CDR2 FQGNSA. Trimming removed 4 bases from V and 4 bases from J; junction bases left unmatched: 9. The CDR3 length is 17 residues. The CDR3: CASSSGGTSGIGETQYF. The CDR3 DNA reads TGTGCCAGCAGCTCAGGGGGGACTAGCGGGATTGGAGAGACCCAGTACTTC.

The chain joins TRBV5-1 to TRBJ2-5; a possible D gene is TRBD2 (6 bases). V was clipped by 4 bases and J by 1 base, with 11 bases between them. The CDR3 loop spans 14 amino acids. Germline V gene data show CDR1 as SGHRS and CDR2 as YFSETQ. The CDR3 DNA reads as TGCGCCAGCAGCACAGCCGGGAGCCAAGAGACCCAGTACTTC. Translated, it gives CASSTAGSQETQYF.

V and J are TRBV15 and TRBJ2-6; unclear D gene. This CDR3 spans 17 amino acids. The ends were cut back, 0 bases at V and 2 bases at J, with 11 bases in the middle. Per germline, CDR1 LNHNV and CDR2 YYDKDF (reference sequence). CDR3 sequence reads: CATSRELNLPGANVLTF. The CDR3 DNA reads as TGTGCCACCAGCAGAGAACTAAATCTCCCTGGGGCCAACGTCCTGACTTTC.

The chain recombines TRBV2 with TRBJ2-7; 7 nucleotides align to TRBD1. J gave up 6 bases and V 8 bases, and 10 bases lay outside the gene matches. Germline V lookup: CDR1 SNHLY, CDR2 FYNNEI. The CDR3 sequence is 13 residues long. The CDR3 is CASQEGQPSEQYF. In DNA form, the CDR3 reads TGTGCCAGCCAAGAGGGACAGCCCAGCGAGCAGTACTTC.

The V call is TRBV5-1, the J call TRBJ2-3; the D gene is possibly TRBD1 (5 bases). Germline V lookup: CDR1 SGHRS, CDR2 YFSETQ. V lost 6 bases and J lost 3, with 14 bases in between. This CDR3 has 14 amino acids. For the CDR3, the DNA is TGCGCCAGCACCATCCAGGGAAGAACAGATACGCAGTATTTT. Its protein is CASTIQGRTDTQYF.

V and J are TRBV11-2 and TRBJ1-2, with 8 nucleotides matching TRBD1. The CDR3 covers 16 residues. Germline-derived CDR1 and CDR2 are SGHAT and FQNNGV. Trimming cost V 1 base and J 3 bases; bases outside gene matches: 7. The DNA of the CDR3 is TGTGCCAGCAGCTTAGGGACAGGGACCTCAGACTATGGCTACACCTTC. It codes for CASSLGTGTSDYGYTF.

The rearrangement links TRBV27 to TRBJ2-1; 9 nucleotides match TRBD2. Germline V gene sequence: CDR1 MNHEY, CDR2 SMNVEV (reference sequence). CDR3 length equals 16 residues. J gave up 6 bases and V 1 base, and 7 bases lay outside the gene matches. CDR3 loop: CASSLLGGRASNEQFF. The CDR3 DNA reads TGTGCCAGCAGTTTATTAGGCGGGAGGGCCTCCAATGAGCAGTTCTTC.

The chain combines TRBV5-1 with TRBJ1-1, with D unclear. The germline V and J ends were trimmed by 5 bases and 3 bases, with 11 bases remaining between them. From germline, CDR1 is SGHRS and CDR2 YFSETQ. This CDR3 is built from 13 residues. The chain's CDR3 is CASRGGPDTEAFF. CDR3 in DNA: TGCGCCAGCAGAGGAGGACCAGACACTGAAGCTTTCTTT.

The chain links TRBV28 to TRBJ2-7; 9 positions agree with TRBD2. The CDR3 has 16 residues. V dropped 3 bases and J dropped 0; count of bases not matched to a gene: 6. Germline V CDR1 and CDR2: MDHEN, SYDVKM. CDR3 sequence reads: CASSLPSGMYSYEQYF. The CDR3 nucleotides are TGTGCCAGCAGTTTGCCTAGCGGGATGTACTCCTACGAGCAGTACTTC.

This clone was seen at least ten times. This sequence joins TRBV15 and TRBJ1-5, with a tentative D call TRBD1 (6 bases). Germline loops: CDR1 LNHNV, CDR2 YYDKDF (reference sequence). V was cut by 3 bases and J by 0 bases, with 12 bases left in between. The CDR3 covers 16 residues. The CDR3 DNA reads as TGTGCCACCAGCAGTGGACAGTGGGATAGCAATCAGCCCCAGCATTTT. It codes for CATSSGQWDSNQPQHF.

V and J are TRBV5-1 and TRBJ2-7; 10 bases fit TRBD1. After removal of 4 bases from V and 2 bases from J, the junction contained 6 bases not matched to a gene. Per germline, CDR1 SGHRS and CDR2 YFSETQ. The length of the CDR3 is 15 residues. CDR3 DNA: TGCGCCAGCAGCGCTTCCGGGACAGGGGCCTACGAGCAGTACTTC. Protein: CASSASGTGAYEQYF.

V gene TRBV27 combines with J gene TRBJ2-1, with a tentative D call TRBD2 (6 bases). Germline CDR1 is MNHEY and CDR2 is SMNVEV (reference sequence). Trimming removed 5 bases from V and 1 base from J, with 12 bases in between. CDR3 length equals 15 residues. The CDR3 DNA sequence: TGTGCCAGCAGTACTCCGACTAGTTCCTACAATGAGCAGTTCTTC. This translates into CASSTPTSSYNEQFF.

This clone has more than one count but fewer than ten. The rearrangement joins TRBV11-2 to TRBJ1-5; D unresolved. CDR1 SGHAT and CDR2 FQNNGV come from the germline V gene. The CDR3 is 13 amino acids. Trimming removed 2 bases at V and 2 bases at J, with 4 bases between. CDR3 sequence reads: CASSLQGNQPQHF. The CDR3 DNA is TGTGCCAGCAGCTTACAGGGCAATCAGCCCCAGCATTTT.

V is TRBV6-2 or TRBV6-3 and J is TRBJ2-1; 8 nucleotides align to TRBD2. The V segment lost 2 bases and the J segment 2 bases; nucleotides outside the gene matches: 5. Germline CDR1 and CDR2: MNHEY and SVGEGT. The CDR3 loop spans 16 amino acids. As DNA, the CDR3 is TGTGCCAGCAGTTACGGAGCGGGAGCTACCTACAATGAGCAGTTCTTC. Its protein product is CASSYGAGATYNEQFF.

This chain uses TRBV7-9 with TRBJ2-7; 9 positions match TRBD2. The CDR3 spans 16 residues. CDR1 SEHNR and CDR2 FQNEAQ come from the germline V gene (reference sequence). With V trimmed by 1 base and J by 3 bases, 7 bases remained unmatched. In DNA form, the CDR3 reads TGTGCCAGCAGCTTAGTACTAGCGGGTGCGGGCTACGAGCAGTACTTC. Translating gives CASSLVLAGAGYEQYF.

The V call is TRBV9, the J call TRBJ1-6; TRBD1 aligns across 8 bases. With 0 bases clipped from V and 4 bases from J, the junction kept 3 bases outside the gene matches. CDR1 and CDR2 from the germline V gene are SGDLS and YYNGEE. This CDR3 spans 16 amino acids. The CDR3: CASSVEQGVYNSPLHF. CDR3 nucleotide sequence: TGTGCCAGCAGCGTAGAACAGGGGGTTTATAATTCACCCCTCCACTTT.

The table lists this clone with a count of one. The gene calls are TRBV5-1 and TRBJ2-3; tentatively, D is TRBD1 (5 bases). Germline V lookup: CDR1 SGHRS, CDR2 YFSETQ. Trimming pared 4 bases from V and 1 base from J, leaving 10 bases between. CDR3 length equals 14 residues. The DNA for the CDR3 is TGCGCCAGCAGCCTAGGACAACGCACAGATACGCAGTATTTT. This codes for CASSLGQRTDTQYF.

On this clone: At one end the junction does not follow the germline gene, possibly because of a read error. This chain connects TRBV6-6 to TRBJ1-1; D is ambiguous. From germline, CDR1 is MNHNY and CDR2 SVGAGI (reference sequence). This CDR3 is built from 12 residues. The CDR3: CASSYLSRQTLF. The CDR3 coding sequence is TGTGCCAGCAGTTACCTGTCCCGGCAGACTCTCTTT.

The V and J genes are TRBV5-1 and TRBJ1-1; tentatively, D is TRBD1 (5 bases). The CDR3 is 16 residues long. The V end was cut by 4 bases, the J end by 4 bases, with 20 bases between. The germline V gene has CDR1 SGHRS and CDR2 YFSETQ. The CDR3 loop is CASSGGTEITGTEAFF. The CDR3 bases are TGCGCCAGCAGCGGAGGGACGGAGATAACGGGCACTGAAGCTTTCTTT.

The J gene is TRBJ1-4, the V gene TRBV9; 9 positions match TRBD1. CDR3 size: 14 residues. Looked up from germline, CDR1 is SGDLS and CDR2 is YYNGEE. V lost 2 bases to trimming and J lost 5 bases; unmatched junction nucleotides: 1. This CDR3 is CASSVDRGNEKLFF. In nucleotides, the CDR3 is TGTGCCAGCAGCGTCGACAGGGGGAATGAAAAACTGTTTTTT.